The clone carrying this T cell receptor beta chain turned up a few times. Its specificity is not known. The source of the sample is a study of T-cell reconstitution after alpha-beta-depleted transplantation in children. The study, taken as a whole, reports: The study reportedly traced alpha-beta T cells about two months after transplant to several hundred expanded graft clones.

The V end lost 4 bases, the J end lost 5 bases, and 11 bases lay between the germline ends. This CDR3 region has 13 residues. Germline values: CDR1 SNHLY, CDR2 FYNNEI. Preparing the TCRbeta library involved the use of unique molecular identifiers. TCRdb called the PCR reads again in MiXCR, with one record for every CDR3 protein. The data show about 400,000 distinct CDR3 sequences, about a sixth seen once. This sequence was found in a boy younger than two who had a stem cell transplant for Wiskott-Aldrich syndrome, so the T cells may come from the graft donor. The chain has TRBV2 and TRBJ2-5; D not resolved. The sequenced sample was PBMCs, mostly from graft donor cells, obtained 360 days after TCRalphabeta/CD19-depleted stem cell transplant. CDR3 sequence: CASSVTQKETQYF. The CDR3 bases are TGTGCCAGCAGTGTAACCCAAAAGGAGACCCAGTACTTC. Full variable domain (outside the CDR3, taken from reference TRBV2 and TRBJ2-5): EPEVTQTPSHQVTQMGQEVILRCVPISNHLYFYWYRQILGQKVEFLVSFYNNEISEKSEIFDDQFSVERPDGSNFTLKIRSTKLEDSAMYFCASSVTQKETQYFGPGTRLLVL.